This entry is about one T cell receptor (beta chain). The clone's antigen remains unknown. The record has no base qualities; no much larger clone is one base away. The junction shows trimming of 6 bases on V and 7 bases on J, plus 12 bases between the germline ends. The CDR3 runs 12 amino acids, cysteine and phenylalanine included. The kept DNA is CDR3 alone, 36 bases in frame from the first base. TCRbeta CDR3 regions were amplified from genomic DNA by means of the immunoSEQ Assay, a bias-controlled multiplex PCR. From the authors' description of their analysis: Nucleated cell counts per sample were estimated from amplification of reference gene primers within the assay. To quantify the absolute abundance of each unique TCRbeta CDR3 rearrangement, sequence reads were collapsed and filtered. For each sample, productive Simpson clonality was calculated by taking the square root of Simpson's diversity index across productive rearrangements. TCRdb mirrors the immuneACCESS table, restricted to in-frame sequences. Some clones are absent from its copies; in checked studies, under half trace to an unresolved V gene, and the reason for the others is unknown. The V and J calls and the clone size are those of that table, but D and trimming were determined from the DNA. This sample holds about 260,000 clones; around four fifths were observed only once. Roughly 4% of the sample is held by the ten biggest clonotypes.

The data were taken from a study of blood T cell repertoires in COVID-19 (dated by TCRdb to about 2020). With regard to the full study: Collaborator samples came from the United States, Italy and Spain and covered acute and convalescent phases of COVID-19. The samples were drawn from the first 160 participants of the ongoing ImmuneRACE study and from 1,254 subjects provided by 6 global collaborators. A freely available public database, intended as a resource for researchers studying the immune response to SARS-CoV-2, is where the repertoires were released. Sample metadata almost always included a de-identified subject ID, COVID-19 status, age in years and sex. Where available, HLA class I and class II types were taken from metadata supplied by the sample provider and were not determined by assay-based typing. The material from the prospective study consisted of cDNA or gDNA derived from T cells, B-cell-depleted T cells, or PBMCs. Subjects who had been exposed to COVID-19, were actively infected with it, or had recovered from it provided the deeply sampled blood TCRbeta repertoires that made up the dataset. Study-wide conclusions, independent of this receptor: Clinical and demographic metadata were provided uncurated, with the amount varying by source and participant.

Collaborating institutions collected whole blood in K2EDTA tubes following their own protocols. For TCRbeta analysis, collaborators shipped samples in one of three forms: frozen whole blood, isolated PBMCs, or DNA extracted from either of those sample types. Sequenced input: peripheral blood. In this chain, TRBV12-3 or TRBV12-4 is recombined with TRBJ1-2; too little of a D gene remains to name it. This sequence was found in a man aged 55 to 70 with acute or convalescent COVID-19. The nucleotide sequence is given as TGTGCCAGCAGCCCTTACACCTTTGGCTACACCTTC. The resulting protein is CASSPYTFGYTF.